This T cell receptor beta chain was captured by sequencing in a study of CD8 T cells in ankylosing spondylitis. TCRdb analysed the 5' RACE reads with MiXCR anew, one entry per CDR3 protein. Among 150,000 to 200,000 distinct CDR3 sequences listed, about 20% were seen once. This clonotype was observed many times. V shed 5 bases and J 6 bases; nucleotides not matched to a gene: 10. The CDR3 is 16 amino acids. The sequence was obtained from a male donor under 35 with ankylosing spondylitis or in good health (not recorded which). V is TRBV12-3 or TRBV12-4 and J is TRBJ1-5, with 10 bases matching TRBD1. Specimen: blood, either unsorted or a sorted T cell fraction (not recorded which). In DNA form, the CDR3 reads TGTGCCAGCAGTGGTCCGGGACAGGGGTTTGGTCAGCCCCAGCATTTT. Amino acid sequence: CASSGPGQGFGQPQHF.